This TCR beta chain was sequenced for a study of STAT5B mutations in CD4+ large granular lymphocyte leukemia. Under the authors' procedure: The detection floor for productive clonotype frequency was 2.59 x 10-5. TCRdb's table, derived via immunoSEQ multiplex PCR, lists solely in-frame clones and lacks some. V, J and clone size reflect that table, while D and trimming were determined from the DNA. Here the sample spans under 40,000 clones, approximately 72% being singletons. Study-wide results and caveats: Top patient clones used TRBV06 genes more often: 8/27 versus 2/35 in controls. Approximately 25% of private leukemic clonotypes occurred rarely in other patients' non-leukemic repertoires.

Healthy controls were blood donor buffy coats. Worth noting for this clone: Its cognate antigen is unknown.

The germline V and J ends were trimmed by 5 bases and 15 bases, with 17 bases remaining between them. Germline lookup yields CDR1 MNHNS and CDR2 SASEGT. This CDR3 is 12 amino acids long. Material: CD4+ T cells from blood buffy coats. The chain carries TRBV6-1 and TRBJ2-1; D gene uncertain. This clonotype originated in a human donor in good health. The CDR3 spells CASSRSSHTPFF. The CDR3 nucleotides are TGTGCCAGCAGTAGGAGTAGCCACACCCCGTTCTTC.